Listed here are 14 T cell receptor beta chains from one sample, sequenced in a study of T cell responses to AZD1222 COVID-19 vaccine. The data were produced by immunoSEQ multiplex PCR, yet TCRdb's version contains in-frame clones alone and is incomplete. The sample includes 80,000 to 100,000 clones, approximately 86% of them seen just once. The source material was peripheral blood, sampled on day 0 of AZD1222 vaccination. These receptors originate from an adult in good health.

CDR3 region: CSGLRDNNEQFF. CDR3 DNA: TGCAGCGGCCTCCGGGACAACAATGAGCAGTTCTTC. The chain employs TRBV29-1 and TRBJ2-1; tentatively, D is TRBD1 (6 bases). This CDR3 is 12 amino acids long. Germline-derived CDR1 and CDR2 are SQVTM and ANQGSEA. V was pared by 7 bases and J by 5 bases, with 12 bases between.

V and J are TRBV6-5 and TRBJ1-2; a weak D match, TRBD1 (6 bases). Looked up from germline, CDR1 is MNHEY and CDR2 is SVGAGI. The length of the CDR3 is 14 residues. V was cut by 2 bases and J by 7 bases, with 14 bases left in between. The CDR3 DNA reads TGTGCCAGCAGTTACGCCCATACAGGGTTTGGCTACACCTTC. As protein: CASSYAHTGFGYTF.

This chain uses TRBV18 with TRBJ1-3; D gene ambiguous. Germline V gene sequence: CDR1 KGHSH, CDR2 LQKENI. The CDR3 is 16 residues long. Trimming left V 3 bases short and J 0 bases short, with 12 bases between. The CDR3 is CASSPREQSSGNTIYF. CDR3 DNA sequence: TGTGCCAGCTCACCCCGGGAACAGTCCTCTGGAAACACCATATATTTT. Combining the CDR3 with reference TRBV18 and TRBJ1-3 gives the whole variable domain NAGVMQNPRHLVRRRGQEARLRCSPMKGHSHVYWYRQLPEEGLKFMVYLQKENIIDESGMPKERFSAEFPKEGPSILRIQQVVRGDSAAYFCASSPREQSSGNTIYFGEGSWLTVV.

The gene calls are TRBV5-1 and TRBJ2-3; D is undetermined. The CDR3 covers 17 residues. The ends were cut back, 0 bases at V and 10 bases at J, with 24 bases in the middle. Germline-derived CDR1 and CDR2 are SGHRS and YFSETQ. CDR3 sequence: CASSLELVGTRIPSQYF. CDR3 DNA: TGCGCCAGCAGCTTGGAATTGGTAGGCACCAGGATCCCTTCGCAGTATTTT.

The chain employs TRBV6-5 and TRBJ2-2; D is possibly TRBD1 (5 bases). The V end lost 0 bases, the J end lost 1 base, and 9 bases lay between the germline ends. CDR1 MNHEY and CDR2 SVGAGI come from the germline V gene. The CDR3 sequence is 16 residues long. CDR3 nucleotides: TGTGCCAGCAGTTACTCGGGGCAGGGGAACACCGGGGAGCTGTTTTTT. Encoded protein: CASSYSGQGNTGELFF.

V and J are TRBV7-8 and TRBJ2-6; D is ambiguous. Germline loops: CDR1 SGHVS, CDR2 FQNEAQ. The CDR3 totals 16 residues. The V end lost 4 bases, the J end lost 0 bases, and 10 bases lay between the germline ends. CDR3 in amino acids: CASSSPGNSGANVLTF. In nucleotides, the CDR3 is TGTGCCAGCAGCTCACCTGGAAACTCTGGGGCCAACGTCCTGACTTTC.

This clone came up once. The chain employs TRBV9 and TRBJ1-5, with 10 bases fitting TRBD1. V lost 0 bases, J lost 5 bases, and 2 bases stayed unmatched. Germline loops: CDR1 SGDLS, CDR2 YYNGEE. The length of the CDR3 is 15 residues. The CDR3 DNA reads TGTGCCAGCAGCGTAGGAGGGACAGGGGATCAGCCCCAGCATTTT. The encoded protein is CASSVGGTGDQPQHF.

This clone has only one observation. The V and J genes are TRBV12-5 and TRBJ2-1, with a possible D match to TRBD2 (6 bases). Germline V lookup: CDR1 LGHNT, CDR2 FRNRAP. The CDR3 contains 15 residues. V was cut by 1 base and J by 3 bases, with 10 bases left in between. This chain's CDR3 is CASGLDGLSYNEQFF. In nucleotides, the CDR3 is TGTGCTAGTGGTTTGGACGGACTAAGCTACAATGAGCAGTTCTTC.

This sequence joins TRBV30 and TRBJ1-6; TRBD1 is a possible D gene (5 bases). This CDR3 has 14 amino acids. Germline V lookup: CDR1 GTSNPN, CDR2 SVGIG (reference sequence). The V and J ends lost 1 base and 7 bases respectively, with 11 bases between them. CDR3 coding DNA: TGTGCCTGGAGTGACTTTCGGACAAATTCACCCCTCCACTTT. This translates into CAWSDFRTNSPLHF. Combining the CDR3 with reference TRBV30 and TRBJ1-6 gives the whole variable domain SQTIHQWPATLVQPVGSPLSLECTVEGTSNPNLYWYRQAAGRGLQLLFYSVGIGQISSEVPQNLSASRPQDRQFILSSKKLLLSDSGFYLCAWSDFRTNSPLHFGNGTRLTVT.

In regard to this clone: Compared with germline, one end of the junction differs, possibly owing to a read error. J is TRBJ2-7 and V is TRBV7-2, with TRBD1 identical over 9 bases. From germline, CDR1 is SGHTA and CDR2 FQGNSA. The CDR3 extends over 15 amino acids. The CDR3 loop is CASSLSGDRDLPYNF. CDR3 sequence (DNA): TGTGCCAGCAGCTTATCTGGGGACAGGGACCTGCCGTACAACTTC.

The CDR3 bases are TGTGCCAGCAGGGGTTACAGGGCAACTAATGAAAAACTGTTTTTT. Translation gives CASRGYRATNEKLFF. This chain links TRBV2 with TRBJ1-4; TRBD1 is a possible D gene (6 bases). Trimming left V 6 bases short and J 0 bases short, with 11 bases between. This CDR3 contains 15 residues. The germline V gene encodes CDR1 SNHLY and CDR2 FYNNEI. Full variable domain (missing parts from reference TRBV2 and TRBJ1-4): EPEVTQTPSHQVTQMGQEVILRCVPISNHLYFYWYRQILGQKVEFLVSFYNNEISEKSEIFDDQFSVERPDGSNFTLKIRSTKLEDSAMYFCASRGYRATNEKLFFGSGTQLSVL.

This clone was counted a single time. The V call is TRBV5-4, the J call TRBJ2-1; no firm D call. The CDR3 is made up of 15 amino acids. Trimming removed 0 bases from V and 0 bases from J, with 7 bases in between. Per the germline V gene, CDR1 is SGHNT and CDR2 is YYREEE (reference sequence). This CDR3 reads CASSLGPTSYNEQFF. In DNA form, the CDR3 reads TGTGCCAGCAGCTTGGGTCCCACCTCCTACAATGAGCAGTTCTTC.

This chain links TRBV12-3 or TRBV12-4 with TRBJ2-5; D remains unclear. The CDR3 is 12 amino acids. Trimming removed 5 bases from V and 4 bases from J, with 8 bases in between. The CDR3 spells CASSPPGETQYF. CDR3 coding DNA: TGTGCCAGCAGTCCCCCTGGAGAGACCCAGTACTTC.

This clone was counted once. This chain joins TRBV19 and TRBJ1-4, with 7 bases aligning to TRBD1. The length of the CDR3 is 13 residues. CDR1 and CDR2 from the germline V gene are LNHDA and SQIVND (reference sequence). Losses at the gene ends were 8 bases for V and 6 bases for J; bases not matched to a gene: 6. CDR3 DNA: TGTGCCAGTTCAGGCAGGGGGGATGAAAAACTGTTTTTT. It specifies CASSGRGDEKLFF.